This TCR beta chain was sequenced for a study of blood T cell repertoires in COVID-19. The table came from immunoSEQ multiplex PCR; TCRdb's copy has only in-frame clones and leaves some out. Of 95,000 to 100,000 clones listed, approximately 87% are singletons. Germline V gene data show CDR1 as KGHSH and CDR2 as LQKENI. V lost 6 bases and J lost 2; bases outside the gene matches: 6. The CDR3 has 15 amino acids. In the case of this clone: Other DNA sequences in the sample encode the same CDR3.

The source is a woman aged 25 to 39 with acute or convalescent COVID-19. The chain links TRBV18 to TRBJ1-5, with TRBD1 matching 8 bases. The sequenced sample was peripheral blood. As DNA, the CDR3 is TGTGCCAGCTCTCCCGACAGGGGAGGCAATCAGCCCCAGCATTTT. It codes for CASSPDRGGNQPQHF.